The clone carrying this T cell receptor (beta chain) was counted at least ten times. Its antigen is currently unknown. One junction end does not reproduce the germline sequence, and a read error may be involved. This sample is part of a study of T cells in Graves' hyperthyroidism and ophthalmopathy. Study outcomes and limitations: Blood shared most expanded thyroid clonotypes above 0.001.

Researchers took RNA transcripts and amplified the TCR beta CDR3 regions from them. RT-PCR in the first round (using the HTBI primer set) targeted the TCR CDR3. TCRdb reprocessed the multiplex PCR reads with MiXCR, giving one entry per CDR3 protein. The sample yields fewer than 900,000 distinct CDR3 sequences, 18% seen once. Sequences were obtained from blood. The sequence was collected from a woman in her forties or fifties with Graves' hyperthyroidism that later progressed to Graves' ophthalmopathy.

The CDR3 DNA is TGCAGTGCTGGAGACAGGGGAACCTTC. This encodes CSAGDRGTF. V gene TRBV20-1 combines with J gene TRBJ1-2; TRBD1 agrees at 8 bases. There are 9 residues in the CDR3. Germline V gives CDR1 DFQATT, CDR2 SNEGSKA (reference sequence).